Listed below are T cell receptor beta chains from one sample, sequenced in a study of cytomegalovirus exposure and HLA in healthy donors. Profiling relied on immunoSEQ multiplex PCR, and the TCRdb table lists in-frame clones only, not all of them. Here the sample table reports some 200,000 clones. Sequenced material: PBMCs. Every receptor here comes from a man aged 25 to 40 in good health and CMV-seronegative. Each CDR3 is given with its conserved first and last residue.

j_call	v_call	cdr3_aa
TRBJ2-3	TRBV29-1	CSVEYEGGRGDTQYF
TRBJ2-3	TRBV7-2	CASIPRASGRVDTQYF
TRBJ2-7	TRBV27	CASSSGQGTYEQYF
TRBJ2-3	TRBV13	CASSSRDSLDFSTDTQYF
TRBJ2-2	TRBV5-1	CASSLFDYIAGELFF
TRBJ2-2	TRBV29-1	CSAEGLNTGELFF
TRBJ2-3	TRBV5-1	CASSLVESGEQYF
TRBJ2-1	TRBV7-3	CASSTPTSGSYNEQFF
TRBJ1-2	TRBV5-6	CASSLVDRPDGYTF
TRBJ2-7	TRBV5-5	CASRRTTGNNAEQYF
TRBJ1-3	TRBV6-4	CASSDPSIRDRRRLSGNTIYF
TRBJ1-2	TRBV28	CASSRFPDSLYGYTF
TRBJ1-1	TRBV5-4	CASRGQKNTEAFF
TRBJ1-1	TRBV7-2	CASSRAGRFWAFF
TRBJ1-5	TRBV28	CASSEVRGIRQPQHF
TRBJ2-7	TRBV7-2	CASSLNQGARDEQYF
TRBJ2-6	TRBV4-1	CASSQDFSSGANVLTF
TRBJ2-1	TRBV6-5	CASSYGINLAGGREFF
TRBJ1-2	TRBV28	CASSYRGVLTGYTF
TRBJ1-2	TRBV28	CASSLPSGVRNYGYTF
TRBJ2-7	TRBV28	CASSRRDRGREQYF
TRBJ2-7	TRBV14	CASSQDQGLAAIRQYF
TRBJ1-2	TRBV6-6	CASSYPGDYGYTF
TRBJ2-5	TRBV6-4	CASFPRAAGTQYF
TRBJ2-7	TRBV11-2	CASSGRRLAFSYEQYF
TRBJ2-3	TRBV15	CATSSGDQIQREPRITDTQYF
TRBJ2-3	TRBV18	CASSPLGGTSTDTQYF
TRBJ1-1	TRBV10-2	CASGRANTEAFF
TRBJ2-3	TRBV4-1	CASSQETSGTTDTQYF
TRBJ2-5	TRBV4-3	CASSQEGRQETQYF
TRBJ1-3	TRBV7-2	CASSYEHGQRTIYF
TRBJ1-1	TRBV27	CASSFQGARTEAFF
TRBJ2-5	TRBV9	CASSALTGRETQYF
TRBJ1-3	TRBV7-2	CASSFHGQGNTIYF
TRBJ1-4	TRBV4-3	CASSPQQGNEKLFF
TRBJ1-1	TRBV18	CASSPSSGRVGTEAFF
TRBJ2-2	TRBV30	CAWSSFGGVTGTGELFF
TRBJ2-3	TRBV28	CASLSGQGALADTQYF
TRBJ2-2	TRBV9	CASSGGQTNTGELFF
TRBJ2-4	TRBV7-9	CASSPIDRGVNIQYF
TRBJ2-3	TRBV7-3	CASSLTGQGHSTDTQYF
TRBJ2-1	TRBV10-2	CASSDASGNSYNEQFF
TRBJ2-3	TRBV28	CASSPPGLATDTQYF
TRBJ2-1	TRBV19	CASSGMTGGNTYNEQFF
TRBJ1-1	TRBV6-5	CASSFSGTLEAFF
TRBJ1-1	TRBV19	CASSIAGTEAFF
TRBJ2-1	TRBV7-9	CASRGGGGEQFF
TRBJ2-3	TRBV11-2	CASSSTSGVTDTQYF
TRBJ2-1	TRBV27	CASSFGGIYNEQFF
TRBJ1-2	TRBV29-1	CSVAQTGFYGYTF
TRBJ2-3	TRBV10-3	CATLGQGAFTSTDTQYF
TRBJ2-2	TRBV9	CASSVSGSFAGELFF
TRBJ2-5	TRBV30	CAWTRGGQETQYF